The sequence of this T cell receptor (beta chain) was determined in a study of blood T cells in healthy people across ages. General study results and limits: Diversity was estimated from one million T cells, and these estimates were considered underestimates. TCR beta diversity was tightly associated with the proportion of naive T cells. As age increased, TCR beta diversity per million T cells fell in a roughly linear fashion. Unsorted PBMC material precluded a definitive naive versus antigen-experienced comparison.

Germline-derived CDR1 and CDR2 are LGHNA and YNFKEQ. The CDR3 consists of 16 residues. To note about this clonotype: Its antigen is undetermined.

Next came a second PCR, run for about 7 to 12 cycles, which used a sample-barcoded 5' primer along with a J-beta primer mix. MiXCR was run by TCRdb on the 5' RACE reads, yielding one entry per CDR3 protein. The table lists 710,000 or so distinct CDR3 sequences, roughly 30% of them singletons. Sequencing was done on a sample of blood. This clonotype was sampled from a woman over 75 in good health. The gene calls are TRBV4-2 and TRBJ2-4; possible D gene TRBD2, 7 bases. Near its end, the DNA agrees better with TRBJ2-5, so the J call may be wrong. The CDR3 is CASSQTRGALQETQYF. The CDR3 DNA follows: TGTGCCAGCAGCCAAACACGGGGGGCTCTCCAAGAGACCCAGTACTTC.